The present T cell receptor (beta chain) was sequenced within a study of CD8 T cells in ankylosing spondylitis. Overall study results and limits: What appeared characteristic of ankylosing spondylitis blood was a TCR beta motif of eight highly homologous variants. With a CD8+ phenotype, disease-linked clones were relatively rare in peripheral blood. Reportedly, matched ankylosing spondylitis synovial fluid was significantly enriched for disease-linked clones.

The germline V gene encodes CDR1 SGHTA and CDR2 FQGNSA. The V end lost 3 bases, the J end lost 4 bases, and 9 bases lay between the germline ends. The CDR3 extends over 13 amino acids. The TCR beta libraries were generated through quantitative 5'-RACE incorporating molecular barcodes. TCRdb re-analysed the 5' RACE reads in MiXCR, keeping a single row per CDR3 protein. The data show around 890,000 distinct CDR3 sequences, about 12% seen once. This clonotype was observed many times. Its antigen is currently unknown. The origin of this receptor is a male donor with ankylosing spondylitis. The sample taken for sequencing was blood, either unsorted or a sorted T cell fraction (not recorded which). The V gene is TRBV7-2, the J gene TRBJ1-2, with D perhaps TRBD1 (6 bases). As DNA, the CDR3 is TGTGCCAGCAGCTTGGGACAAATCTATGGCTACACCTTC. This codes for CASSLGQIYGYTF.